This entry lists 25 T cell receptor beta chains sequenced from one sample in a study of blood T cell repertoires in COVID-19. Method: immunoSEQ multiplex PCR; TCRdb's copy keeps in-frame clones and lacks some. The repertoire holds roughly 340,000 clones, with around 87% as singletons. The sample consisted of peripheral blood. The receptor source for this set is a woman aged 50 to 60 with COVID-19, enrolled during active disease.

V and J are TRBV7-9 and TRBJ1-1; TRBD1 matches 8 bases. The CDR3 spans 15 residues. The ends lost 3 bases at V and 4 bases at J; junction bases unmatched: 7. Germline loops: CDR1 SEHNR, CDR2 FQNEAQ (reference sequence). CDR3 DNA sequence: TGTGCCAGCAGCTTTGGACAGGGACTTGGCACTGAAGCTTTCTTT. Translated, it gives CASSFGQGLGTEAFF.

This sequence joins TRBV10-2 and TRBJ2-1; 11 nucleotides align to TRBD2. After removal of 4 bases from V and 7 bases from J, the junction contained 15 bases not matched to a gene. Germline values: CDR1 WSHSY, CDR2 SAAADI. There are 18 residues in the CDR3. The CDR3 coding sequence is TGCGCCAGCAGTGGCGGGTTAGCGGGAGGGTCGAGATTAAATGAGCAGTTCTTC. Translated: CASSGGLAGGSRLNEQFF.

The chain is built from TRBV6-6 and TRBJ1-2; D gene ambiguous. Germline lookup yields CDR1 MNHNY and CDR2 SVGAGI (reference sequence). V was cut by 5 bases and J by 7 bases, with 23 bases left in between. This CDR3 is built from 16 residues. The CDR3 is CASSRGRKGGLSGYTF. The CDR3 DNA reads TGTGCCAGCAGTCGAGGACGCAAAGGAGGGTTGAGTGGCTACACCTTC.

The J gene is TRBJ1-2, the V gene TRBV19, with D possibly matching TRBD1 (5 bases). Trimming removed 2 bases from V and 8 bases from J, with 12 bases in between. Germline V gives CDR1 LNHDA, CDR2 SQIVND (reference sequence). The CDR3 loop spans 13 amino acids. The CDR3 sequence is CASSIQQGAGYTF. The CDR3 DNA follows: TGTGCCAGTAGTATACAACAAGGGGCCGGCTACACCTTC.

J is TRBJ2-2 and V is TRBV24-1, with 10 bases aligning to TRBD1. CDR3 length: 16 residues. Germline CDR1 and CDR2: KGHDR and SFDVKD. The ends lost 4 bases at V and 5 bases at J; junction bases unmatched: 6. CDR3 nucleotide sequence: TGTGCCACCAGTGACCCCGACAGGGGGCAGACCGGGGAGCTGTTTTTT. This sequence encodes CATSDPDRGQTGELFF.

The V gene is TRBV5-1, the J gene TRBJ2-2, with D tentatively TRBD1 (6 bases). CDR3 length equals 15 residues. Trimming removed 5 bases at V and 5 bases at J, with 16 bases between. The germline CDR1 and CDR2 sequences are SGHRS and YFSETQ. The CDR3 DNA reads as TGCGCCAGCAGGCCCGGGTACAGGGAAACCGGGGAGCTGTTTTTT. Translating it yields CASRPGYRETGELFF.

V is TRBV4-3 and J is TRBJ2-7; 7 bases agree with TRBD2. Germline CDR1 is LGHNA and CDR2 is YSLEER. The junction had 10 bases not matched to a gene; V was cut back by 0 bases and J by 5 bases. The CDR3 covers 16 residues. CDR3 amino acids: CASSQDRGLAGDEQYF. DNA of the CDR3: TGCGCCAGCAGCCAAGATCGGGGACTGGCGGGAGACGAGCAGTACTTC.

The rearrangement joins TRBV6-4 to TRBJ1-3, with TRBD1 as a possible D gene (6 bases). Trimming cost V 6 bases and J 3 bases, with 15 bases left between them. The CDR3 has 15 residues. Germline CDR1 MRHNA, CDR2 SNTAGT. CDR3: CASREDRTGGNTIYF. The CDR3 nucleotides read TGTGCCAGCAGGGAAGACAGGACCGGTGGAAACACCATATATTTT.

The rearrangement uses TRBV5-1 and TRBJ1-2, with no clear D. Germline V lookup: CDR1 SGHRS, CDR2 YFSETQ. This CDR3 spans 17 amino acids. V was pared by 0 bases and J by 0 bases, with 15 bases between. This chain's CDR3 is CASSLARGSPANYGYTF. Here the CDR3 DNA reads TGCGCCAGCAGCTTGGCGCGGGGAAGTCCAGCTAACTATGGCTACACCTTC.

This clone was observed a single time. The genes are TRBV4-2 and TRBJ2-7; a possible D gene is TRBD2 (6 bases). Trimming left V 8 bases short and J 3 bases short, with 23 bases between. CDR3 size: 16 residues. Germline loops: CDR1 LGHNA, CDR2 YNFKEQ. CDR3 DNA sequence: TGTGCCAGCGCGCCCCCGGGGACTTCTTTAGTCTACGAGCAGTACTTC. The encoded protein is CASAPPGTSLVYEQYF.

This clone has just a few counts. The chain combines TRBV4-2 with TRBJ2-7; TRBD2 agrees at 9 bases. This CDR3 has 16 residues. J was trimmed by 2 bases and V by 0 bases; bases with no gene match: 5. CDR1 is LGHNA and CDR2 is YNFKEQ in the germline V gene. The DNA for the CDR3 is TGTGCCAGCAGCCAAGATGCGACTAGCGGTCCCTACGAGCAGTACTTC. Translated: CASSQDATSGPYEQYF.

The rearrangement uses TRBV19 and TRBJ1-5; a possible D gene is TRBD1 (5 bases). The V end was cut by 3 bases, the J end by 4 bases, with 16 bases between. Germline CDR1 and CDR2: LNHDA and SQIVND (reference sequence). CDR3 size: 16 residues. CDR3 residues: CASSMAWGGVNQPQHF. The CDR3 bases are TGTGCCAGTAGTATGGCATGGGGGGGGGTAAATCAGCCCCAGCATTTT.

CDR3 coding DNA: TGTGCCAGCAGCCTCAGGACAGGGCTCACTGAAGCTTTCTTT. It codes for CASSLRTGLTEAFF. V and J are TRBV5-4 and TRBJ1-1, with 8 bases that match TRBD1. After removal of 4 bases from V and 4 bases from J, the junction contained 6 bases not matched to a gene. Germline lookup yields CDR1 SGHNT and CDR2 YYREEE (reference sequence). This CDR3 is built from 14 residues. Looking up the rest from reference TRBV5-4 and TRBJ1-1 gives the full variable domain: ETGVTQSPTHLIKTRGQQVTLRCSSQSGHNTVSWYQQALGQGPQFIFQYYREEENGRGNFPPRFSGLQFPNYSSELNVNALELDDSALYLCASSLRTGLTEAFFGQGTRLTVV.

The V gene is TRBV15, the J gene TRBJ2-1; maybe TRBD1 (6 bases). The CDR3 runs to 15 residues. Trimming pared 0 bases from V and 5 bases from J, leaving 11 bases between. Per germline, CDR1 LNHNV and CDR2 YYDKDF (reference sequence). CDR3 loop: CATSRDPSGDNEQFF. CDR3 DNA: TGTGCCACCAGCAGAGACCCATCAGGGGACAATGAGCAGTTCTTC.

V gene TRBV4-2 combines with J gene TRBJ2-2; TRBD1 aligns across 7 bases. Losses at the gene ends were 2 bases for V and 2 bases for J; bases not matched to a gene: 11. Germline V gives CDR1 LGHNA, CDR2 YNFKEQ. The CDR3 totals 18 residues. CDR3 protein: CASSQQTSGGSNTGELFF. The CDR3 bases are TGTGCCAGCAGCCAACAAACCTCAGGGGGTAGTAACACCGGGGAGCTGTTTTTT.

This chain connects TRBV6-2 or TRBV6-3 to TRBJ1-6; unclear D gene. CDR1 and CDR2 (germline): MNHEY, SVGEGT. The CDR3 is 13 amino acids. Trimming took 2 bases from V and 6 from J, leaving 5 bases between them. The chain's CDR3 is CASSYQFNSPLHF. Here the CDR3 DNA reads TGTGCCAGCAGTTACCAGTTTAATTCACCCCTCCACTTT.

The chain carries TRBV12-3 or TRBV12-4 and TRBJ1-5; D unclear. The CDR3 sequence is 13 residues long. V lost 6 bases, J lost 1 base, and 7 bases lay in between. The CDR3 nucleotides read TGTGCCAGCAGCCAGATAAGCAATCAGCCCCAGCATTTT. Amino acids: CASSQISNQPQHF.

This chain connects TRBV18 to TRBJ2-5; 7 bases are a match to TRBD2. The V segment lost 6 bases and the J segment 3 bases; nucleotides outside the gene matches: 7. This CDR3 spans 14 amino acids. The germline V gene has CDR1 KGHSH and CDR2 LQKENI. The CDR3 DNA is TGTGCCAGCTCCGCGGGAGCGCAGAAAGAGACCCAGTACTTC. This encodes CASSAGAQKETQYF. Using reference TRBV18 and TRBJ2-5 for the parts outside the CDR3, the full variable domain is NAGVMQNPRHLVRRRGQEARLRCSPMKGHSHVYWYRQLPEEGLKFMVYLQKENIIDESGMPKERFSAEFPKEGPSILRIQQVVRGDSAAYFCASSAGAQKETQYFGPGTRLLVL.

V usage is TRBV6-5 and J usage is TRBJ2-7; 7 bases agree with TRBD2. Germline V gene sequence: CDR1 MNHEY, CDR2 SVGAGI. V was pared by 5 bases and J by 5 bases, with 6 bases of the junction left unmatched. This CDR3 spans 13 amino acids. The CDR3 DNA sequence: TGTGCCAGCAGTCGGACTAGGCGGGACGAGCAGTACTTC. Its translation is CASSRTRRDEQYF.

This sequence joins TRBV12-5 and TRBJ2-3, with 10 bases fitting TRBD2. Germline lookup yields CDR1 LGHNT and CDR2 FRNRAP. Trimming cost V 8 bases and J 4 bases; bases outside gene matches: 3. The CDR3 is 13 amino acids. CDR3 protein: CASSLAGADTQYF. The CDR3 DNA follows: TGTGCTAGTAGCCTAGCGGGAGCAGATACGCAGTATTTT.

In regard to this clone: The sample holds other DNA sequences that translate to the same CDR3. The chain employs TRBV29-1 and TRBJ2-1; D is possibly TRBD2 (6 bases). Deletions cut 2 bases from V and 1 base from J, with 9 bases between. The CDR3 contains 14 residues. The germline gives CDR1 SQVTM, CDR2 ANQGSEA. This CDR3 reads CSVETGVSYNEQFF. In nucleotides, the CDR3 is TGCAGCGTTGAAACGGGGGTTTCCTACAATGAGCAGTTCTTC.

The DNA for the CDR3 is TGCGCCAGCAGCCTCCCGTTCCTAGCGGGAGGGAGCTCTGGGGCCAACGTCCTGACTTTC. It specifies CASSLPFLAGGSSGANVLTF. The chain has TRBV5-1 and TRBJ2-6; 12 bases agree with TRBD2. V trimming: 4 bases; J trimming: 0 bases; junction bases outside the gene matches: 11. The germline CDR1 and CDR2 sequences are SGHRS and YFSETQ. CDR3 size: 20 residues.

The chain combines TRBV6-2 or TRBV6-3 with TRBJ1-5; 8 bases map to TRBD1. Per the germline V gene, CDR1 is MNHEY and CDR2 is SVGEGT. The length of the CDR3 is 18 residues. Trimming took 2 bases from V and 1 from J; bases not matched to a gene: 10. CDR3 DNA: TGTGCCAGCAGTTACAATCAGGACAGGGCCAAGAGCAATCAGCCCCAGCATTTT. Protein: CASSYNQDRAKSNQPQHF.

This sequence joins TRBV7-2 and TRBJ2-1, with a weak D call TRBD2 (6 bases). Germline V gene data show CDR1 as SGHTA and CDR2 as FQGNSA. Trimming cost V 0 bases and J 10 bases, with 10 bases left between them. This CDR3 spans 13 amino acids. In DNA form, the CDR3 reads TGTGCCAGCAGCTTAGCTAGCGGATTCGAGCAGTTCTTC. It codes for CASSLASGFEQFF. The full variable domain, its missing parts supplied by reference TRBV7-2 and TRBJ2-1, is GAGVSQSPSNKVTEKGKDVELRCDPISGHTALYWYRQSLGQGLEFLIYFQGNSAPDKSGLPSDRFSAERTGGSVSTLTIQRTQQEDSAVYLCASSLASGFEQFFGPGTRLTVL.

DNA for the CDR3: TGTGCCAGCAGGTCCGGGACAGTGTCCGGGGAAAAACTGTTTTTT. Amino acid sequence: CASRSGTVSGEKLFF. The chain joins TRBV6-5 to TRBJ1-4; 7 nucleotides match TRBD1. CDR3 size: 15 residues. Germline-derived CDR1 and CDR2 are MNHEY and SVGAGI. J lost 8 bases, V lost 6 bases, and 12 bases had no gene match.